A selection of T cell receptor beta chains follows, all from one sample in a study of CD8 T cells in ankylosing spondylitis. TCRdb reprocessed the 5' RACE reads with MiXCR, giving one entry per CDR3 protein. The sample lists about 320,000 distinct CDR3 sequences; around 10% were seen once. The sample comprised blood, either unsorted or a sorted T cell fraction (not recorded which). These TCRs come from a female donor with ankylosing spondylitis or in good health (not recorded which). Each CDR3 is given with its conserved first and last residue. Fields, in order: CDR3 DNA, CDR3 protein, clone size, D gene, V gene, J gene. D genes are given only for firm matches. Part of the rows lack a size; the others show once, few, many or a class for expanded clones.

DNA: TGCAGTGCTAGAGATCTCACAGGTGGGGCCAACGTCCTGACTTTC
CDR3: CSARDLTGGANVLTF
size: many
D: NA
V: TRBV20-1
J: TRBJ2-6

DNA: TGTGCCAGCAGCTTAAACCTGGACAGAAACAATGAGCAGTTCTTC
CDR3: CASSLNLDRNNEQFF
size: many
D: NA
V: TRBV5-5
J: TRBJ2-1

DNA: TGCGCCAGCAGCTTGGGCGGGTACCAAAATTCACCCCTCCACTTT
CDR3: CASSLGGYQNSPLHF
size: NA
D: NA
V: TRBV5-1
J: TRBJ1-6

DNA: TGTGCCAGCAGCCTTAATGCGCTAGCGGGAGATAAGGGTGAGCAGTTCTTC
CDR3: CASSLNALAGDKGEQFF
size: NA
D: TRBD2
V: TRBV7-2
J: TRBJ2-1

DNA: TGCAGTGCTAGAGCGAGATTAGCCAAAAACATTCAGTACTTC
CDR3: CSARARLAKNIQYF
size: many
D: NA
V: TRBV20-1
J: TRBJ2-4

DNA: TGCAGTGCTAGCCCCGGGACAGGGGATGTTTACGAGCAGTACTTC
CDR3: CSASPGTGDVYEQYF
size: many
D: TRBD1
V: TRBV20-1
J: TRBJ2-7

DNA: TGCGCCAGCAGCACCTCAGGGACAGGGTCACCGGGCTACACCTTC
CDR3: CASSTSGTGSPGYTF
size: many
D: TRBD1
V: TRBV5-1
J: TRBJ1-2

DNA: TGTGCCAGCAGCCCAACACCGGGACGGAACAATGAGCAGTTCTTC
CDR3: CASSPTPGRNNEQFF
size: few
D: NA
V: TRBV27
J: TRBJ2-1

DNA: TGCAGTGCTAGGGGAGGGTGGTCCTCTAGCACAGATACGCAGTATTTT
CDR3: CSARGGWSSSTDTQYF
size: many
D: TRBD2
V: TRBV20-1
J: TRBJ2-3

DNA: TGCAGTGCCCCCGGTCGCCCTGAAGCTTTCTTT
CDR3: CSAPGRPEAFF
size: NA
D: NA
V: TRBV20-1
J: TRBJ1-1

DNA: TGTGCCAGCAGCTTTGGTCAGGATCAAGAGACCCAGTACTTC
CDR3: CASSFGQDQETQYF
size: many
D: NA
V: TRBV7-9
J: TRBJ2-5

DNA: TGCAGTGCTAGCGGGAGGGGAGAGACCCAGTACTTC
CDR3: CSASGRGETQYF
size: NA
D: TRBD2
V: TRBV20-1
J: TRBJ2-5

DNA: TGTGCCATCAAAGAGACTCAGCATGAGCAGTTCTTC
CDR3: CAIKETQHEQFF
size: many
D: NA
V: TRBV10-3
J: TRBJ2-1

DNA: TGCAGTGCCAGACGGACAGGGGCCGGGGAGCTGTTTTTT
CDR3: CSARRTGAGELFF
size: many
D: TRBD1
V: TRBV20-1
J: TRBJ2-2

DNA: TGTGCCAGCAGTCCCCTTGATAGCAATCAGCCCCAGCATTTT
CDR3: CASSPLDSNQPQHF
size: NA
D: NA
V: TRBV27
J: TRBJ1-5

DNA: TGTGCCAGCAGCGCCGTGCGGAGCTCCTACAATGAGCAGTTCTTC
CDR3: CASSAVRSSYNEQFF
size: few
D: NA
V: TRBV9
J: TRBJ2-1

DNA: TGCAGTGCTCGACCGGGACAGGCAACGAGGCCCCAGCATTTT
CDR3: CSARPGQATRPQHF
size: many
D: TRBD1
V: TRBV20-1
J: TRBJ1-5

DNA: TGTGCCAGCAGCTCGGGCCGTAGCACAGATACGCAGTATTTT
CDR3: CASSSGRSTDTQYF
size: few
D: NA
V: TRBV11-1
J: TRBJ2-3

DNA: TGCAGTGCTAGACTAGCGGGACTTTCGGATACGCAGTATTTT
CDR3: CSARLAGLSDTQYF
size: many
D: TRBD2
V: TRBV20-1
J: TRBJ2-3

DNA: TGTGCCAGGAGCTTGGGGCCCCTCTGCTTAATCTCCTACGAGCAGTACTTC
CDR3: CARSLGPLCLISYEQYF
size: NA
D: NA
V: TRBV5-3
J: TRBJ2-7

DNA: TGCAGTGCTTCCGGGACTAGCGGGTTCTACGAGCAGTACTTC
CDR3: CSASGTSGFYEQYF
size: few
D: TRBD2
V: TRBV20-1
J: TRBJ2-7

DNA: TGTGCCAGCAGTCGGGGCTACGAGCAGTACTTC
CDR3: CASSRGYEQYF
size: many
D: NA
V: TRBV12-3/TRBV12-4
J: TRBJ2-7

DNA: TGTGCCAGTAGTATATTTCCGGGAGTCCGTGAGACCCAGTACTTC
CDR3: CASSIFPGVRETQYF
size: NA
D: NA
V: TRBV19
J: TRBJ2-5

DNA: TGTGCCAGCAGTTCGGGCCATGAGCAGTTCTTC
CDR3: CASSSGHEQFF
size: many
D: NA
V: TRBV12-3/TRBV12-4
J: TRBJ2-1

DNA: TGCGCCAGCAGCCCGGGGACTAGCGGGTTGGAGCAGTTCTTC
CDR3: CASSPGTSGLEQFF
size: NA
D: TRBD2
V: TRBV5-1
J: TRBJ2-1

DNA: TGCAGCGTGGGGGACGACAGGGGAAGCACAGATACGCAGTATTTT
CDR3: CSVGDDRGSTDTQYF
size: many
D: TRBD1
V: TRBV29-1
J: TRBJ2-3

DNA: TGCAGTGCTCAAGGCTCCGGGAGGGGCTACAATGAGCAGTTCTTC
CDR3: CSAQGSGRGYNEQFF
size: NA
D: TRBD2
V: TRBV20-1
J: TRBJ2-1

DNA: TGCGCCAGCAGCCAAGAAACAGGGTGGGATGAGCAGTTCTTC
CDR3: CASSQETGWDEQFF
size: NA
D: NA
V: TRBV4-1
J: TRBJ2-1

DNA: TGTGCCAGCACCATCACAGGGTTCACGGGCGGCTACACCTTC
CDR3: CASTITGFTGGYTF
size: many
D: NA
V: TRBV28
J: TRBJ1-2

DNA: TGTGCCAGCAGCCTATACCGACAGCTTAGCTCTGGAAACACCATATATTTT
CDR3: CASSLYRQLSSGNTIYF
size: NA
D: NA
V: TRBV2
J: TRBJ1-3

DNA: TGTGCCAGCAGTTTAATCGGCCCTGATGGACAGCCCCAGCATTTT
CDR3: CASSLIGPDGQPQHF
size: many
D: NA
V: TRBV12-3/TRBV12-4
J: TRBJ1-5

DNA: TGTGCCAGCAGTCCACCTAGAAGGGCCCAGCATTTT
CDR3: CASSPPRRAQHF
size: many
D: NA
V: TRBV28
J: TRBJ1-5

DNA: TGCGCCAGCGCAAACCAACAGGGATATCAAGAGACCCAGTACTTC
CDR3: CASANQQGYQETQYF
size: few
D: NA
V: TRBV5-1
J: TRBJ2-5

DNA: TGCAGTGCTCTTAGGACCGATAGAGCCAAAAACATTCAGTACTTC
CDR3: CSALRTDRAKNIQYF
size: many
D: NA
V: TRBV20-1
J: TRBJ2-4

DNA: TGCGCCAGTAGGGCAGGGACGTCGGACGAGCAGTACTTC
CDR3: CASRAGTSDEQYF
size: few
D: NA
V: TRBV5-1
J: TRBJ2-7

DNA: TGCGCCAGCAGCTCTGGGACAGACTCTGGAAACACCATATATTTT
CDR3: CASSSGTDSGNTIYF
size: many
D: TRBD1
V: TRBV5-1
J: TRBJ1-3

DNA: TGTGCCAGCAGCTTAGAACGCGGGAGCCCCTACAATGAGCAGTTCTTC
CDR3: CASSLERGSPYNEQFF
size: few
D: TRBD2
V: TRBV7-2
J: TRBJ2-1

DNA: TGCGCCAGCAGCTTGGAGGGGGGCGCAGATGGCTACACCTTC
CDR3: CASSLEGGADGYTF
size: few
D: NA
V: TRBV5-1
J: TRBJ1-2

DNA: TGTGCCAGCACGCCTAGAGGGACTACACAAGAGACCCAGTACTTC
CDR3: CASTPRGTTQETQYF
size: many
D: TRBD2
V: TRBV2
J: TRBJ2-5

DNA: TGCGCCAGCAGCCATGGATCCGGCAGCGCGAACACCGGGGAGCTGTTTTTT
CDR3: CASSHGSGSANTGELFF
size: many
D: NA
V: TRBV4-3
J: TRBJ2-2